The present entry profiles one T cell receptor beta chain with its context. The target of this receptor is not known. No base-level quality is on record; no much larger clone is a single base apart. V is clipped by 1 base and J by 5 bases, and the sequence between their germline boundaries is 21 bases long. From the germline V gene, CDR1 is MDHEN and CDR2 is SYDVKM. The CDR3 holds 17 amino acids from the cysteine to the phenylalanine. Left in the record is the CDR3 DNA by itself, 51 bases read in frame from the first base. Synthetic TCR analog templates were spiked into each PCR to estimate absolute template abundance from read counts. The immunoSEQ assay used bias-controlled V and J gene primers to amplify TCRbeta CDR3 regions from genomic DNA. Sequencing of rearranged TCRbeta segments was performed at approximately 20X coverage. Per the source publication's procedure: Clustering was used to correct sequencing errors, and CDR3s were annotated against IMGT to assign V, D and J genes. Downstream analyses used only productive TCRbeta rearrangements, leaving out any out-of-frame or stop-codon sequences. Clonality was computed as one minus Shannon entropy normalized by the log of the number of unique productive sequences. Fisher's exact test with Benjamini-Hochberg correction, using a cutoff of adjusted p below 0.01, was how clones that differed between time points or between blood and tumor were identified. Entries here come from immuneACCESS through TCRdb and include only in-frame sequences with V and J called. Some clones fail to appear in such tables; in the studies checked, an unresolved V gene covers under half of the shortfall, and the cause of the remainder is unknown. Clone size and V and J calls were adopted from that table, with D and trimming inferred from the DNA. In this sample the table shows 45,000 to 60,000 clones, around nine tenths of which occur a single time. In total, the top ten clones hold approximately 7.1% of the sample.

These data are taken from a study of PD-L1 blockade in urothelial cancer (TCRdb year 2017). Broadly, across the study: Therapy was started around 2014 for all patients, and atezolizumab 1,200 mg was administered intravenously every 3 weeks. About nine tenths of the roughly 29 patients were identified as males with urothelial cancer of bladder origin, and a prior smoking history was reported by 18 of 29 patients. Patients had an ECOG performance status of 0 or 1 and had received between 0 and 3 prior chemotherapy regimens. Blood samples were analyzed at 3 weeks after treatment start (second dose) and at 6 weeks after treatment start. Blood samples yielded a median of roughly 150,000 T cells and more than 80,000 unique TCRs, with median clonality about 0.08. The study, an exploratory multi-omic analysis, examined somatic, immune and clinical correlates of response to PD-L1 blockade with atezolizumab in urothelial cancer. Pretreatment tumor samples and matched peripheral blood, collected serially before and after atezolizumab treatment, underwent TCR sequencing. Durable clinical benefit meant progression-free survival longer than 6 months, and TCR features were also tested against progression-free and overall survival. In the same patients who had TCR sequencing, pretreatment tumors also underwent whole exome sequencing and RNA sequencing. Nine patients reached durable clinical benefit, while some 21 patients did not. Pretreatment blood TCR-seq was available for about 30 patients, at least one posttreatment blood collection was obtained for 25 or so patients, and tumor TCR-seq was available for 25 or so patients. Study-level results and caveats: Patients with durable benefit showed greater expansion of tumor-associated TCR clones in peripheral blood 3 weeks after starting treatment (n of about 20, p = 0.022). Improved progression-free and overall survival was found to be associated with pretreatment peripheral blood TCR clonality below the median. Because the sample size was small (n ≈ 29) and many exploratory analyses were performed, the results are intended to be hypothesis-generating.

A total of 25 to 35 patients with locally advanced or metastatic urothelial carcinoma, treated at Memorial Sloan Kettering on a trial protocol, made up the cohort. Peripheral blood mononuclear cells were collected pretreatment and during treatment, at between 1 and 8 total time points per patient. The Qiagen DNeasy Blood extraction kit was used to purify genomic DNA from total PBMCs and from tumor samples. PBMCs were collected pretreatment and during treatment and were isolated and stored as previously described. This receptor chain uses TRBV28 and TRBJ2-7; the D gene is perhaps TRBD1, on 5 matching bases. Sequenced here: PBMCs, sampled around atezolizumab (anti-PD-L1) treatment. This receptor was identified in a man aged 55 to 69 with urothelial cancer. The DNA sequence reads TGTGCCAGCAGTTTATTATCCGGTCCAGGGAATATCAACGAGCAGTACTTC. Translated, it gives CASSLLSGPGNINEQYF.